This TCR beta chain was sequenced in a study of blood T cell repertoires in COVID-19. As for the study in general: Some COVID-19 samples were acute and others convalescent; all came from the United States, Italy and Spain. T cells, B-cell-depleted T cells, or PBMCs provided the cDNA or gDNA that served as material.

The CDR3 covers 14 residues. The V gene's germline CDR1 is SEHNR and CDR2 FQNEAQ (reference sequence). Deletions cut 3 bases from V and 4 bases from J, with 12 bases between. Per the authors' pipeline: Nucleated cell counts were estimated from reference gene primer amplification. Sequenced by immunoSEQ multiplex PCR; TCRdb stores in-frame clones only, minus some. V and J calls plus clone size are reproduced from that table; the DNA served to infer D and trimming. The table includes some 180,000 clones, roughly 85% detected once. Sequences were obtained from peripheral blood. The rearrangement links TRBV7-9 to TRBJ1-1; D may be TRBD1 (6 bases). This TCR was sampled from a man in his sixties with active or convalescent COVID-19. CDR3 coding DNA: TGTGCCAGCAGCTTGAGGGACAAGGGCACTGAAGCTTTCTTT. This encodes CASSLRDKGTEAFF.